These T cell receptor beta chains were read from a single sample in a study of T-cell memory formation after mild COVID-19. MiXCR was run by TCRdb on the 5' RACE reads, yielding one entry per CDR3 protein. Of 400,000 or so distinct CDR3 sequences listed, about 20% are singletons. The specimen was PBMCs or a T cell subset sorted from them (not recorded which). The receptors derive from an adult woman who had mild COVID-19 (a few samples of this study predate the infection). Cell type and time point are not known. Each CDR3 is given with its conserved first and last residue. D genes are given only for firm matches. Rows may omit the clone size; those that give it use once, few, many or a size class.

14 TRBJ1-4 TRBV5-1 - - TGCGCCAGCAGCCTGGGCCTAGAGCGAGAAAAACTGTTTTTT CASSLGLEREKLFF
14 TRBJ2-5 TRBV7-2 - - TGTGCCAGCAGCCGAGGCTCCACTCCGGGGACCCAGTACTTC CASSRGSTPGTQYF
14 TRBJ2-1 TRBV7-8 - - TGTGCCAGCAGCGATATCCTGAGGGGCGATGAGCAGTTCTTC CASSDILRGDEQFF
15 TRBJ2-3 TRBV12-3/TRBV12-4 many TRBD2 TGTGCCAGCAGTTTTTGGGGGGGGGTTGCAGATACGCAGTATTTT CASSFWGGVADTQYF
14 TRBJ1-1 TRBV7-9 - - TGTGCCAGCAGCTCGAACCTCAGGGGAACTGAAGCTTTCTTT CASSSNLRGTEAFF
17 TRBJ2-3 TRBV5-1 - TRBD2 TGCGCCAGCAGCTTGGGTCGACTAGCGGGGCCCACAGATACGCAGTATTTT CASSLGRLAGPTDTQYF
13 TRBJ2-1 TRBV10-3 - TRBD2 TGTGCCATCGCCGGGACTAGCTTCAATGAGCAGTTCTTC CAIAGTSFNEQFF
11 TRBJ2-2 TRBV12-3/TRBV12-4 - - TGTGCCAGCAGTTTATCTTTTGGGCTGTTTTTT CASSLSFGLFF
16 TRBJ2-3 TRBV29-1 - - TGCAGCGTTGAATTGGGGCTGACAGAACCCACAGATACGCAGTATTTT CSVELGLTEPTDTQYF
15 TRBJ2-2 TRBV7-2 - TRBD2 TGTGCCAGCAGCTCCCTAGCGGGAGTGCGCGGGGAGCTGTTTTTT CASSSLAGVRGELFF
15 TRBJ2-1 TRBV7-6 - TRBD2 TGTGCCAGCAGCTTAGGGACTAGAGGGAACCATGAGCAGTTCTTC CASSLGTRGNHEQFF
15 TRBJ1-2 TRBV9 few - TGTGCCAGCAGCGTAGACTCGGACGGAATCTATGGCTACACCTTC CASSVDSDGIYGYTF
12 TRBJ1-5 TRBV7-9 many - TGTGCCAGCAGCTTAGGGGGTCAGCCCCAGCATTTT CASSLGGQPQHF
16 TRBJ2-3 TRBV7-2 - TRBD1 TGTGCCAGCAGCTCCGCCGGGACAGTTAACACAGATACGCAGTATTTT CASSSAGTVNTDTQYF
17 TRBJ2-6 TRBV5-4 once - TGTGCCAGCAGCTGGGGGACACCACCCTCTGGGGCCAACGTCCTGACTTTC CASSWGTPPSGANVLTF
15 TRBJ2-7 TRBV12-3/TRBV12-4 - TRBD1 TGTGCCAGCAGTTTTTCGACAGGGGCCTCCTACGAGCAGTACTTC CASSFSTGASYEQYF
14 TRBJ2-3 TRBV7-3 - - TGTGCCAGCAGCACTACAGGGGGGGCAGATACGCAGTATTTT CASSTTGGADTQYF
14 TRBJ2-7 TRBV3-1 few - TGTGCCAGCAGCCCGGGATTGAAAGGGGCCGAGCAGTACTTC CASSPGLKGAEQYF
15 TRBJ2-3 TRBV5-6 - - TGTGCCAGCAGCTTGGTTCAGGTTAGCACAGATACGCAGTATTTT CASSLVQVSTDTQYF
13 TRBJ2-7 TRBV29-1 once - TGCAGCCCCGCCCGGGGAGTGAACTACGAGCAGTACTTC CSPARGVNYEQYF
13 TRBJ2-7 TRBV20-1 once - TGCAGTGCTCACCGGGGCCAAGCCTACGAGCAGTACTTC CSAHRGQAYEQYF
15 TRBJ2-1 TRBV12-3/TRBV12-4 few TRBD2 TGTGCCAGCAGCCTCGGGACTACCTCCTACAATGAGCAGTTCTTC CASSLGTTSYNEQFF
15 TRBJ2-1 TRBV6-4 few - TGTGCCAGCAGTGTTGAGGAGACAGGAAATAATGAGCAGTTCTTC CASSVEETGNNEQFF
11 TRBJ2-3 TRBV29-1 - TRBD2 TGCAGCGTTGATGGTAGCGGGGGGCAGTATTTT CSVDGSGGQYF
9 TRBJ2-5 TRBV5-5 few - TGTGCCAGCTACGAGACCCAGTACTTC CASYETQYF
15 TRBJ2-1 TRBV4-1 few TRBD2 TGCGCCAGCATGCCAGGGACTAGCGGGGGGGGTGAGCAGTTCTTC CASMPGTSGGGEQFF
15 TRBJ2-3 TRBV15 few - TGTGCCACCAGCAGAGGGGCGAGCTACACAGATACGCAGTATTTT CATSRGASYTDTQYF
13 TRBJ2-5 TRBV2 - - TGTGCCAGCTGTTTCAACAGACAAGAGACCCAGTACTTC CASCFNRQETQYF
15 TRBJ1-2 TRBV6-5 many - TGTGCCAGCAGTTACTCGATTTCGGGGAACTATGGCTACACCTTC CASSYSISGNYGYTF
16 TRBJ2-1 TRBV20-1 - TRBD2 TGCAGTGCTAGACTCGCGGGGGGCCCTACCTACAATGAGCAGTTCTTC CSARLAGGPTYNEQFF
15 TRBJ1-5 TRBV6-5 few - TGTGCCAGCAGTATCAGCGAAGATAGCAATCAGCCCCAGCATTTT CASSISEDSNQPQHF
13 TRBJ2-2 TRBV20-1 many TRBD1 TGCAGTGCTAACAGGGGGGACACCGGGGAGCTGTTTTTT CSANRGDTGELFF